One and the same sample provided the 14 T cell receptor beta chains below, sequenced in a study of regulatory T cells in long-lasting Graves disease. Time point indicated: newly diagnosed GD, antithyroid drugs for less than 3 months. Making the TCR library involved RNA that had been extracted from PBMCs. The TCR beta library used iRepertoire HTBI primers with Arm-PCR amplification of CDR3. A single record per CDR3 protein comes from TCRdb applying MiXCR to the multiplex PCR reads. The sample lists approximately 230,000 distinct CDR3 sequences, roughly 18% seen once, with roughly 23% in the top ten. The specimen comprised peripheral blood mononuclear cells (PBMCs), sampled at new diagnosis, from a patient treated with antithyroid drugs. The receptors were gathered from a female donor with Graves disease.

This clonotype was seen at least ten times. The V call is TRBV28, the J call TRBJ1-1, with D perhaps TRBD1 (6 bases). The V gene's germline CDR1 is MDHEN and CDR2 SYDVKM. V was clipped by 4 bases and J by 4 bases, with 16 bases between them. The CDR3 totals 15 residues. The CDR3 region has the DNA TGTGCCAGCAGTTGGTACGGGGGCTCAAGCACTGAAGCTTTCTTT. Protein product: CASSWYGGSSTEAFF.

With regard to this clonotype: A read error may be the cause here, since a much bigger clone is one base away. The chain recombines TRBV30 with TRBJ2-5, with 13 positions matching TRBD2. J lost 2 bases, V lost 2 bases, and 5 bases had no gene match. This CDR3 region has 16 residues. The germline V gene encodes CDR1 GTSNPN and CDR2 SVGIG (reference sequence). CDR3 bases: TGTGCCTGGAGTATAACTAGCGGGAGGGTACAAGAGACCCAGTACTTC. Residues: CAWSITSGRVQETQYF.

This clonotype was counted many times. The V gene is TRBV3-1, the J gene TRBJ1-2, with 8 bases fitting TRBD1. V lost 0 bases to trimming and J lost 4 bases; unmatched junction nucleotides: 7. Germline loops: CDR1 LGHDT, CDR2 YNNKEL (reference sequence). The CDR3 is 16 residues long. The CDR3 DNA follows: TGTGCCAGCAGCCAAGATCGGGGACAGGAACTCTATGGCTACACCTTC. This gives the protein CASSQDRGQELYGYTF.

This clonotype has at least ten counts. The chain joins TRBV20-1 to TRBJ2-1, with a possible D match to TRBD2 (6 bases). Germline CDR1 is DFQATT and CDR2 is SNEGSKA (reference sequence). Trimming shortened V by 6 bases and J by 5 bases, and 20 bases separated the two germline ends. CDR3 length: 15 residues. DNA of the CDR3: TGCAGTGCACCCCCCCAACTAGCCGTTGACAATGAGCAGTTCTTC. It yields the protein CSAPPQLAVDNEQFF.

V and J are TRBV19 and TRBJ2-3; 7 bases are shared with TRBD1. Trimming at V came to 1 base and at J to 1 base, leaving 5 bases not matched to a gene. CDR1 and CDR2 (germline): LNHDA, SQIVND (reference sequence). The CDR3 has 16 residues. CDR3 sequence (DNA): TGTGCCAGTAGTATAGGAGGGGGCAGCCGCACAGATACGCAGTATTTT. This codes for CASSIGGGSRTDTQYF. Together with reference TRBV19 and TRBJ2-3, the CDR3 gives the full variable domain: DGGITQSPKYLFRKEGQNVTLSCEQNLNHDAMYWYRQDPGQGLRLIYYSQIVNDFQKGDIAEGYSVSREKKESFPLTVTSAQKNPTAFYLCASSIGGGSRTDTQYFGPGTRLTVL.

The chain carries TRBV5-1 and TRBJ2-5, with 8 bases identical to TRBD1. This CDR3 contains 15 residues. J gave up 4 bases and V 1 base, and 6 bases lay outside the gene matches. From germline, CDR1 is SGHRS and CDR2 YFSETQ. The CDR3 sequence: CASSLTGGRGETQYF. The CDR3 bases are TGCGCCAGCAGCTTGACAGGGGGGCGAGGAGAGACCCAGTACTTC. Full variable domain (remainder filled in from reference TRBV5-1 and TRBJ2-5): KAGVTQTPRYLIKTRGQQVTLSCSPISGHRSVSWYQQTPGQGLQFLFEYFSETQRNKGNFPGRFSGRQFSNSRSEMNVSTLELGDSALYLCASSLTGGRGETQYFGPGTRLLVL.

Worth noting for this clonotype: A much bigger clone sits one base away, suggesting this may be a read error. This chain uses TRBV27 with TRBJ2-5; D might be TRBD1 (5 bases). The CDR3 has 16 residues. The ends were cut back, 5 bases at V and 1 base at J, with 17 bases in the middle. Germline V gene sequence: CDR1 MNHEY, CDR2 SMNVEV (reference sequence). This chain's CDR3 is CASSAIGAGRQETQYF. The DNA for the CDR3 is TGTGCCAGCAGTGCCATAGGGGCAGGGCGCCAAGAGACCCAGTACTTC.

Of note for this clonotype: A single base is all that separates this from a far larger clone, so a read error is likely. V usage is TRBV7-3 and J usage is TRBJ2-1, with 7 bases matching TRBD1. CDR1 and CDR2 (germline): SGHTA, FQGTGA. The CDR3 spans 18 residues. The CDR3 DNA reads as TGCGCCAGCAGCCAAGGTCCCGGGACAGAGGGCGCGAGAAATGAGCAGTTCTTC. The encoded protein is CASSQGPGTEGARNEQFF.

This clonotype came up many times. The J gene is TRBJ2-7, the V gene TRBV28; D call uncertain. Trimming removed 3 bases from V and 3 bases from J, with 15 bases in between. The CDR3 contains 15 residues. Germline V CDR1 and CDR2: MDHEN, SYDVKM. CDR3 sequence reads: CASSLGWTVVYEQYF. The CDR3, as DNA: TGTGCCAGCAGTTTGGGTTGGACCGTCGTCTACGAGCAGTACTTC.

This clonotype appeared many times. This chain uses TRBV7-2 with TRBJ2-7; tentatively, D is TRBD2 (6 bases). Deletions cut 4 bases from V and 0 bases from J, with 13 bases between. This CDR3 contains 15 residues. The V gene's germline CDR1 is SGHTA and CDR2 FQGNSA. Written as DNA, the CDR3 is TGTGCCAGCAGCTGGAGGGCCAGCTTCTCCTACGAGCAGTACTTC. Protein: CASSWRASFSYEQYF.

Many counts were recorded for this clonotype. The chain carries TRBV12-5 and TRBJ2-2, with D possibly being TRBD1 or TRBD2 (6 bases each). Trimming removed 6 bases at V and 6 bases at J, with 17 bases between. Germline CDR1 LGHNT, CDR2 FRNRAP. The CDR3 extends over 15 amino acids. The CDR3 protein is CASGLPIGGSGELFF. For the CDR3, the DNA is TGTGCTAGTGGCTTACCCATCGGGGGCTCCGGGGAGCTGTTTTTT.

This clonotype was found many times. The genes are TRBV12-3 or TRBV12-4 and TRBJ2-1; 9 nucleotides match TRBD2. J was trimmed by 7 bases and V by 6 bases; bases with no gene match: 7. The CDR3 covers 14 residues. Here the CDR3 reads CASSSGTSLNEQFF. CDR3 nucleotide sequence: TGTGCCAGCAGCTCCGGGACTAGCTTAAATGAGCAGTTCTTC.

This clonotype was seen repeatedly, ten times or more. The chain employs TRBV18 and TRBJ1-2; D ambiguous. This CDR3 spans 14 amino acids. V was clipped by 6 bases and J by 2 bases, with 13 bases between them. Germline CDR1 and CDR2: KGHSH and LQKENI. CDR3 in DNA: TGTGCCAGCTCTCCTGAGACGGGCAACTATGGCTACACCTTC. Its protein product is CASSPETGNYGYTF.

This clonotype has at least ten counts. The V call is TRBV7-8, the J call TRBJ2-5; 9 nucleotides line up with TRBD1. Germline CDR1 is SGHVS and CDR2 is FQNEAQ. CDR3 length: 13 amino acids. After removal of 8 bases from V and 4 bases from J, the junction contained 5 bases not matched to a gene. This CDR3 reads CASGQGSGETQYF. The DNA for the CDR3 is TGTGCCAGCGGACAGGGGAGCGGAGAGACCCAGTACTTC. The complete variable domain, with remaining parts taken from reference TRBV7-8 and TRBJ2-5, reads GAGVSQSPRYKVAKRGQDVALRCDPISGHVSLFWYQQALGQGPEFLTYFQNEAQLDKSGLPSDRFFAERPEGSVSTLKIQRTQQEDSAVYLCASGQGSGETQYFGPGTRLLVL.